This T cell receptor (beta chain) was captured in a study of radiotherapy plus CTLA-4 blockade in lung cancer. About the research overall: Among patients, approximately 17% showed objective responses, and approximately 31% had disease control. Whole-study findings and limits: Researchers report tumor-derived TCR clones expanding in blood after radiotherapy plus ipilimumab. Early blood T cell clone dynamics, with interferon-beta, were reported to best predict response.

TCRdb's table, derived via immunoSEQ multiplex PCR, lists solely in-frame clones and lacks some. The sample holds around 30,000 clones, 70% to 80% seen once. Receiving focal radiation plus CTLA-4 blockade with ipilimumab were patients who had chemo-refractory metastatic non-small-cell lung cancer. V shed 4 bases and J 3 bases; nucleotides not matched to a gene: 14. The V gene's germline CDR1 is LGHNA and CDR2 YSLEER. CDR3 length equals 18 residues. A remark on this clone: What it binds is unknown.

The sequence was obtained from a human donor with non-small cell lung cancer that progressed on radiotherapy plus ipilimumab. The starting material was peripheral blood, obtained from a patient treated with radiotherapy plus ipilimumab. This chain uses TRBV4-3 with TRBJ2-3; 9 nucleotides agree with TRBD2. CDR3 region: CASSLLSGRAGGTDTQYF. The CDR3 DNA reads TGCGCCAGCAGCCTCCTCTCGGGGAGAGCGGGGGGAACAGATACGCAGTATTTT.